This T cell receptor (beta chain) is drawn from a study of cytomegalovirus exposure and HLA in healthy donors. The PCR contained 60 Vbeta and 13 Jbeta primers. Clones were read by immunoSEQ multiplex PCR, and TCRdb kept only the in-frame ones, dropping some. Of roughly 120,000 clones listed, roughly 80% are singletons. Remarks on this clone: Relative to the germline gene, one junction end is altered; a read error may explain this.

Germline CDR1 reads SGHTS; CDR2 reads YDEGEE. The length of the CDR3 is 10 residues. Sequenced material: PBMCs. The source of this sequence is a woman between 45 and 60 years old in good health and CMV-seropositive. V is TRBV5-8 and J is TRBJ2-5; D may be TRBD2 (5 bases). Here the CDR3 reads CASSLDRGHF. CDR3 nucleotides: TGTGCCAGCAGCTTGGATCGGGGTCACTTC.